This T cell receptor beta chain stems from a study of spatial heterogeneity in lung cancer. Overall study: Beta-chain sequences consistently outnumbered alpha-chain sequences in detection. Raw reads contained each unique TCR and UMI combination more than ten times on average.

Each CDR3 protein is one row after TCRdb ran MiXCR on the 5' RACE reads. The sample contains 7,500 to 9,000 distinct CDR3 sequences, roughly 7% of which appear only once. This clonotype was detected many times. Its target is not known. This CDR3 comprises 17 residues. V was cut by 2 bases and J by 2 bases, with 17 bases left in between. The germline V gene has CDR1 LGHDT and CDR2 YNNKEL (reference sequence). The time point denotes: sample taken at primary tumor resection. Study-wide results and limits: The counts of expanded TCRs, ubiquitous and regional, tracked ubiquitous and regional nonsynonymous mutations, respectively. Within tumors, counts of expanded alpha and beta TCRs tracked tumor mutation counts.

The origin of this receptor is a male donor with early-stage non-small cell lung cancer. Sample: lung tumor tissue, taken at surgery. The J gene is TRBJ2-3, the V gene TRBV3-1; D is perhaps TRBD2 (6 bases). CDR3 in DNA: TGTGCCAGCAGCCAAACGGCGGGCCAGCGGGTCACAGATACGCAGTATTTT. This translates into CASSQTAGQRVTDTQYF.